This T cell receptor beta chain was observed in a study of spatial heterogeneity in lung cancer. Study-wide results and limits: Counts of expanded intratumoral alpha and beta TCRs tracked tumor mutation counts.

To note about this clonotype: Its antigen is as yet unknown.

CDR3 length equals 13 residues. Germline V gene lookup returns CDR1 DFQATT and CDR2 SNEGSKA (reference sequence). V was pared by 2 bases and J by 6 bases, with 1 base of the junction left unmatched. The time point was: sample taken at primary tumor resection. TCRdb recomputed calls from the 5' RACE reads with MiXCR, one row per CDR3 protein. This sample has 3,000 to 4,000 distinct CDR3 sequences, with 8% to 10% found just once. The sample here was lung tumor tissue, taken at surgery. The chain combines TRBV20-1 with TRBJ1-6; the match to TRBD1 covers 7 bases. The TCR originated in a male donor with early-stage non-small cell lung cancer. The CDR3 sequence is CSARHRGNSPLHF. In DNA, the CDR3 is TGCAGTGCTAGACACAGGGGTAATTCACCCCTCCACTTT.